The 6 T cell receptor beta chains reported below all come from one sample, sequenced in a study of blood T cell repertoires in COVID-19. Using immunoSEQ multiplex PCR, the repertoire was profiled, and TCRdb retains in-frame clones only, with some absent. The sample includes a few hundred thousand clones, roughly 86% seen only once; the top ten take 8.5% to 10%. The specimen was peripheral blood. The source of these receptors is a man aged 35 to 55 who had recovered from COVID-19.

The chain uses TRBV2 and TRBJ1-5, with TRBD1 matching over 7 bases. Per germline, CDR1 SNHLY and CDR2 FYNNEI. CDR3 length equals 14 residues. The V gene end was trimmed by 8 bases and the J gene end by 9 bases; junction bases not matched to a gene: 13. The CDR3 spells CASGSWDSLGPQHF. CDR3 nucleotide sequence: TGTGCCAGCGGTTCATGGGACAGTCTAGGGCCCCAGCATTTT.

Only a few counts were recorded for this clone. The rearrangement uses TRBV9 and TRBJ2-5; D ambiguous. The ends were cut back, 1 base at V and 3 bases at J, with 4 bases in the middle. Germline CDR1 SGDLS, CDR2 YYNGEE. The CDR3 contains 12 residues. CDR3 sequence (DNA): TGTGCCAGCAGCGTATCTGAAGAGACCCAGTACTTC. Its protein product is CASSVSEETQYF.

This sequence joins TRBV5-1 and TRBJ2-5; tentative D call: TRBD2 (6 bases). This CDR3 region has 15 residues. Germline V lookup: CDR1 SGHRS, CDR2 YFSETQ. Deletions cut 5 bases from V and 4 bases from J, with 18 bases between. CDR3 DNA: TGCGCCAGCAGTGTAGGGTCGGGGGAGAGAGAGACCCAGTACTTC. Translation: CASSVGSGERETQYF.

The chain links TRBV2 to TRBJ1-3; D not resolved. The ends were cut back, 3 bases at V and 0 bases at J, with 12 bases in the middle. From germline, CDR1 is SNHLY and CDR2 FYNNEI. The CDR3 has 16 residues. The CDR3 DNA reads as TGTGCCAGCAGTGACGGGTTAAGTAGCTCTGGAAACACCATATATTTT. This sequence encodes CASSDGLSSSGNTIYF.

This rearrangement joins TRBV9 to TRBJ1-6; 9 nucleotides agree with TRBD1. Germline CDR1 and CDR2: SGDLS and YYNGEE. This CDR3 contains 16 residues. V gave up 0 bases and J gave up 7 bases; unmatched junction bases: 5. The CDR3, as DNA: TGTGCCAGCAGCGTAGCCCCGACAGGGGGGAATTCACCCCTCCACTTT. Translation gives CASSVAPTGGNSPLHF.

This clone came up a few times. The genes are TRBV5-4 and TRBJ2-5; D is unresolved. Per the germline V gene, CDR1 is SGHNT and CDR2 is YYREEE (reference sequence). V lost 0 bases, J lost 4 bases, and 10 bases lay in between. The CDR3 length is 14 residues. CDR3 residues: CASSLVAASETQYF. For the CDR3, the DNA is TGTGCCAGCAGCTTGGTAGCCGCATCAGAGACCCAGTACTTC.